This entry lists 25 T cell receptor beta chains sequenced from one sample in a study of response to subunit inactivated influenza vaccine. Each CDR3 protein is one row after TCRdb ran MiXCR on the RT-PCR reads. This table holds around 760,000 distinct CDR3 sequences, approximately 14% found once. The material sequenced was PBMCs from blood, taken 14 to 15 days before vaccination. These receptors were collected from a man in his forties or fifties who received an inactivated influenza vaccine.

This clonotype was seen only a few times. The chain recombines TRBV15 with TRBJ2-5; D uncertain. CDR1 is LNHNV and CDR2 is YYDKDF in the germline V gene (reference sequence). V lost 2 bases, J lost 2 bases, and 12 bases lay in between. The CDR3 sequence is 15 residues long. The CDR3 DNA is TGTGCCACCAGCAGACCGGCCGCTCCTCAAGAGACCCAGTACTTC. This gives the protein CATSRPAAPQETQYF. The whole variable domain, remainder taken from reference TRBV15 and TRBJ2-5, is DAMVIQNPRYQVTQFGKPVTLSCSQTLNHNVMYWYQQKSSQAPKLLFHYYDKDFNNEADTPDNFQSRRPNTSFCFLDIRSPGLGDTAMYLCATSRPAAPQETQYFGPGTRLLVL.

This clonotype was picked up a small number of times. The chain is built from TRBV20-1 and TRBJ2-5, with D possibly being TRBD2 (5 bases). The CDR3 runs to 15 residues. V was trimmed by 2 bases and J by 5 bases, leaving 18 bases between them. Germline values: CDR1 DFQATT, CDR2 SNEGSKA (reference sequence). This CDR3 is CSARYSGILVETQYF. The CDR3, as DNA: TGCAGTGCTAGATATTCCGGGATCCTCGTGGAGACCCAGTACTTC.

The chain links TRBV20-1 to TRBJ2-1, with D tentatively TRBD1 (5 bases). Germline V gives CDR1 DFQATT, CDR2 SNEGSKA (reference sequence). Trimming removed 4 bases from V and 2 bases from J, with 21 bases in between. CDR3 size: 17 residues. Written as DNA, the CDR3 is TGCAGTGCTAATTGGGCAGGGCCGTTCGAGACCTACAATGAGCAGTTCTTC. This codes for CSANWAGPFETYNEQFF.

CDR3 loop: CASSLWTGGRNTEAFF. CDR3 nucleotide sequence: TGTGCCAGCAGCTTATGGACAGGGGGCCGGAACACTGAAGCTTTCTTT. The chain combines TRBV7-8 with TRBJ1-1; TRBD1 matches at 11 bases. J lost 1 base, V lost 2 bases, and 3 bases had no gene match. The CDR3 consists of 16 residues. CDR1 SGHVS and CDR2 FQNEAQ come from the germline V gene. Looking up the rest from reference TRBV7-8 and TRBJ1-1 gives the full variable domain: GAGVSQSPRYKVAKRGQDVALRCDPISGHVSLFWYQQALGQGPEFLTYFQNEAQLDKSGLPSDRFFAERPEGSVSTLKIQRTQQEDSAVYLCASSLWTGGRNTEAFFGQGTRLTVV.

This clonotype was seen only a few times. The rearrangement links TRBV4-2 to TRBJ2-3; D is unclear. Trimming stripped 0 bases from V and 2 bases from J, with 18 bases between. This CDR3 is built from 18 residues. Per the germline V gene, CDR1 is LGHNA and CDR2 is YNFKEQ. The CDR3 DNA reads TGTGCCAGCAGCCAAGAAGCGCAGCGACAAAAGAACACAGATACGCAGTATTTT. This encodes CASSQEAQRQKNTDTQYF.

This clonotype was counted ten times or more. The V call is TRBV7-8, the J call TRBJ2-7; D is ambiguous. V shed 1 base and J shed 2 bases, with 9 bases lying between them. This CDR3 comprises 14 residues. Germline values: CDR1 SGHVS, CDR2 FQNEAQ. The CDR3 DNA reads as TGTGCCAGCAGCTTAGGTTTCGACACCTACGAGCAGTACTTC. As protein: CASSLGFDTYEQYF.

The gene calls are TRBV30 and TRBJ1-4, with D tentatively TRBD1 (5 bases). This CDR3 spans 12 amino acids. Between the trimmed V and J ends, which lost 2 bases and 14 bases, there was a span of 15 bases. Germline CDR1 and CDR2: GTSNPN and SVGIG (reference sequence). CDR3 loop: CAWSPRQNPLFF. CDR3 sequence (DNA): TGTGCCTGGAGTCCCCGACAGAACCCGCTGTTTTTT.

The chain is built from TRBV6-2 or TRBV6-3 and TRBJ2-1, with 9 bases matching TRBD2. Trimming removed 5 bases from V and 12 bases from J; junction bases left unmatched: 14. This CDR3 comprises 15 residues. In germline, CDR1 is MNHEY, CDR2 SVGEGT. The CDR3 coding sequence is TGTGCCAGCAGTCGTGCGGGGGGGGCCACTCGAGGGCAGTTCTTC. It specifies CASSRAGGATRGQFF.

This clonotype was detected a few times. V is TRBV2 and J is TRBJ2-1; 9 bases are shared with TRBD2. Germline-derived CDR1 and CDR2 are SNHLY and FYNNEI. This CDR3 contains 13 residues. Trimming took 4 bases from V and 13 from J; bases not matched to a gene: 8. The CDR3 bases are TGTGCCAGCAGTGCCCTCGCGGGGGGGCGTCAGTTCTTC. It specifies CASSALAGGRQFF.

This clonotype was detected a few times. CDR3 sequence: CAISEYRVDEQYF. DNA of the CDR3: TGTGCCATCAGTGAATACAGGGTGGACGAGCAGTACTTC. J is TRBJ2-7 and V is TRBV10-3; D possibly corresponds to TRBD1 (6 bases). With 3 bases removed from V and 5 bases from J, the gap between germline ends came to 11 bases. The CDR3 has 13 amino acids. The germline V gene encodes CDR1 ENHRY and CDR2 SYGVKD.

This clonotype has more than one count but fewer than ten. The rearrangement joins TRBV5-1 to TRBJ2-1; D is unresolved. V was pared by 3 bases and J by 0 bases, with 10 bases between. The CDR3 has 15 residues. Per germline, CDR1 SGHRS and CDR2 YFSETQ. The CDR3: CASSYSESSYNEQFF. In DNA form, the CDR3 reads TGCGCCAGCAGCTACAGCGAAAGCTCCTACAATGAGCAGTTCTTC.

This clonotype was counted between two and nine times. The V and J genes are TRBV15 and TRBJ2-3; D gene uncertain. The ends were cut back, 4 bases at V and 2 bases at J, with 4 bases in the middle. This CDR3 spans 12 amino acids. Germline lookup yields CDR1 LNHNV and CDR2 YYDKDF (reference sequence). CDR3 sequence: CATSKITDTQYF. The DNA for the CDR3 is TGTGCCACCAGCAAGATCACAGATACGCAGTATTTT.

The V and J genes are TRBV7-9 and TRBJ2-5; D possibly corresponds to TRBD1 (6 bases). The CDR3 is made up of 15 amino acids. In germline, CDR1 is SEHNR, CDR2 FQNEAQ (reference sequence). Trimming cost V 1 base and J 3 bases, with 12 bases left between them. The CDR3 DNA follows: TGTGCCAGCAGCTTAGGGGACACACCTAAAGAGACCCAGTACTTC. This sequence encodes CASSLGDTPKETQYF. The full variable domain, in which reference TRBV7-9 and TRBJ2-5 provide the parts outside the CDR3, is DTGVSQNPRHKITKRGQNVTFRCDPISEHNRLYWYRQTLGQGPEFLTYFQNEAQLEKSRLLSDRFSAERPKGSFSTLEIQRTEQGDSAMYLCASSLGDTPKETQYFGPGTRLLVL.

The CDR3: CASSFLGGGYTF. CDR3 DNA sequence: TGTGCCAGCAGTTTCTTAGGGGGTGGCTACACCTTC. The rearrangement joins TRBV6-5 to TRBJ1-2, with D possibly being TRBD1 (6 bases). V was cut by 4 bases and J by 7 bases, with 10 bases left in between. Germline V gene lookup returns CDR1 MNHEY and CDR2 SVGAGI. The CDR3 consists of 12 residues.

This clonotype has just a few counts. This chain joins TRBV6-5 and TRBJ1-5; unclear D gene. The germline V gene encodes CDR1 MNHEY and CDR2 SVGAGI. The CDR3 is 16 residues long. Deletions cut 2 bases from V and 0 bases from J, with 11 bases between. CDR3 protein: CASSYEGGGSNQPQHF. DNA for the CDR3: TGTGCCAGCAGTTACGAGGGCGGTGGTAGCAATCAGCCCCAGCATTTT.

CDR3 region: CASSLFESGKSWETQYF. The CDR3 bases are TGTGCCAGCAGCTTATTCGAGTCGGGGAAGAGTTGGGAGACCCAGTACTTC. The V call is TRBV7-9, the J call TRBJ2-5; tentatively, D is TRBD2 (5 bases). Trimming removed 2 bases from V and 5 bases from J, with 21 bases in between. This CDR3 has 17 residues. The germline V gene encodes CDR1 SEHNR and CDR2 FQNEAQ (reference sequence).

This clonotype showed up just a few times. The chain recombines TRBV20-1 with TRBJ2-1, with TRBD1 matching 11 bases. The CDR3 length is 14 residues. V lost 0 bases, J lost 7 bases, and 2 bases stayed unmatched. Germline V gene sequence: CDR1 DFQATT, CDR2 SNEGSKA (reference sequence). The CDR3 DNA reads as TGCAGTGCTAGAGATGGGGACAGGGGGAATGAGCAGTTCTTC. Its protein is CSARDGDRGNEQFF.

This clonotype has more than one count but fewer than ten. One junction end disagrees with the germline gene, perhaps due to a read error. The genes are TRBV15 and TRBJ1-3; D is uncertain. The CDR3 is 14 residues long. Per germline, CDR1 LNHNV and CDR2 YYDKDF (reference sequence). CDR3 coding DNA: TGTGCCACCAGCAGTTACGGCCCTGGAAACACCACATATTTT. Its protein is CATSSYGPGNTTYF.

In this sample, this clonotype turned up a few times. V usage is TRBV12-3 or TRBV12-4 and J usage is TRBJ2-7; D possibly corresponds to TRBD1 (5 bases). Deletions cut 6 bases from V and 0 bases from J, with 12 bases between. The CDR3 is made up of 14 amino acids. CDR3 amino acids: CASSHRISSYEQYF. Here the CDR3 DNA reads TGTGCCAGCAGCCACAGGATCAGCTCCTACGAGCAGTACTTC.

The chain employs TRBV4-3 and TRBJ2-1; 11 positions match TRBD1. Germline V gives CDR1 LGHNA, CDR2 YSLEER. The CDR3 spans 17 residues. Unmatched junction bases numbered 5, after V lost 0 bases and J lost 4 bases. CDR3: CASSQDGGDRGYNEQFF. The CDR3 DNA sequence: TGCGCCAGCAGCCAAGATGGAGGGGACAGGGGGTACAATGAGCAGTTCTTC.

Ten or more counts support this clonotype. The CDR3 DNA is TGCGCCAGCAGCCAAGATATGGCCGCGCCGACTACTCTACATTCCAATGAGCAGTTCTTC. It translates to CASSQDMAAPTTLHSNEQFF. V usage is TRBV4-3 and J usage is TRBJ2-1, with D maybe TRBD2 (5 bases). Germline CDR1 reads LGHNA; CDR2 reads YSLEER. Trimming removed 0 bases at V and 6 bases at J, with 27 bases between. CDR3 length equals 20 residues.

This chain joins TRBV7-8 and TRBJ2-4; D possibly corresponds to TRBD1 (5 bases). Trimming removed 5 bases from V and 3 bases from J, with 11 bases in between. The germline V gene encodes CDR1 SGHVS and CDR2 FQNEAQ. There are 14 residues in the CDR3. The chain's CDR3 is CASSEGVFKNIQYF. The DNA for the CDR3 is TGTGCCAGCAGCGAAGGGGTATTCAAAAACATTCAGTACTTC.

At least ten counts were recorded for this clonotype. This rearrangement joins TRBV20-1 to TRBJ1-4, with D possibly being TRBD1 (6 bases). The V and J ends lost 2 bases and 8 bases respectively, with 15 bases between them. The CDR3 consists of 14 residues. From germline, CDR1 is DFQATT and CDR2 SNEGSKA (reference sequence). The CDR3 region has the DNA TGCAGTGCTAGAAGGCCGGGGGGGGGCGAAAAACTGTTTTTT. Its protein is CSARRPGGGEKLFF.

This clonotype appeared once. The CDR3 nucleotides read TGTGCCAGCAGTGGGGCCAGGGGGACAGATACGCAGTATTTT. The encoded protein is CASSGARGTDTQYF. The J gene is TRBJ2-3, the V gene TRBV25-1, with 7 bases matching TRBD1. The germline CDR1 and CDR2 sequences are MGHDK and SYGVNS. The J segment lost 3 bases and the V segment lost 4 bases, leaving 4 bases of the junction unmatched. The CDR3 is 14 residues long.

The genes are TRBV29-1 and TRBJ2-3; D is unclear. The CDR3 has 12 residues. Germline CDR1 reads SQVTM; CDR2 reads ANQGSEA. Trimming took 3 bases from V and 2 from J, leaving 6 bases between them. The CDR3 region has the DNA TGCAGCGTTGAGGGAACCACAGATACGCAGTATTTT. This gives the protein CSVEGTTDTQYF.